This T cell receptor beta chain emerged from a study of T cell responses to AZD1222 COVID-19 vaccine. Study-wide findings and caveats: Nearly half of unique spike-specific TCRs reportedly avoided B.1.351 and B.1.1.7 mutated regions. There were vaccine-associated CD4 TCRs across spike, dominant at 160-218 and 743-854.

Germline V gives CDR1 SGHDT, CDR2 YYEEEE. This CDR3 region has 11 residues. V was pared by 1 base and J by 3 bases, with 1 base between. Clones were sequenced by immunoSEQ multiplex PCR, and TCRdb holds only the in-frame ones, with some missing. The sample records 140,000 to 150,000 clones, about 92% being singletons. Details on this clone: Its antigen is unknown.

The V call is TRBV5-6, the J call TRBJ1-1; no reliable D call. Sequenced material: peripheral blood, taken on day 0 of AZD1222 vaccination. The clonotype originates from an adult in good health. CDR3 region: CASSLHTEAFF. The CDR3 bases are TGTGCCAGCAGCTTGCACACTGAAGCTTTCTTT.